The next 23 T cell receptor beta chains were all read from a single sample in a study of Ad26.COV2.S vaccination and SARS-CoV-2 variants (dated by TCRdb to the early 2020s). To prepare the library, the immunoSEQ multiplex PCR assay was applied. Here the immuneACCESS table is served through TCRdb, limited to in-frame sequences with V and J called. Missing clones are a known gap in these copies; in checked studies unresolved V genes cover under half, and the rest lacks a known reason. This sample gives some 500,000 clones in total; roughly nine tenths of them show up just once. The biggest ten clones account for around 2.5% of the sample. The treatment or condition label for this specimen denotes: 15 to 20 received Ad26.COV2.S at low or high dose, single or two shots; 5 received placebo; per-sample allocation not given. Repertoires of vaccine and placebo recipients were sequenced from samples taken on day 63 after the first injection.

Sequencing was performed on peripheral blood, taken in a trial of Ad26.COV2.S vaccine versus placebo. These receptors originate from a person aged 18-60 years who received the Ad26.COV2.S COVID-19 vaccine or a placebo.

The chain recombines TRBV5-1 with TRBJ2-3; 9 positions match TRBD1. V gave up 0 bases and J gave up 3 bases; unmatched junction bases: 5. CDR1 is SGHRS and CDR2 is YFSETQ in the germline V gene. CDR3 length equals 16 residues. The CDR3 DNA is TGCGCCAGCAGCTTGGGGGGACAGGGAGGTACAGATACGCAGTATTTT. Protein sequence: CASSLGGQGGTDTQYF. The full variable domain, in which reference TRBV5-1 and TRBJ2-3 provide the parts outside the CDR3, is KAGVTQTPRYLIKTRGQQVTLSCSPISGHRSVSWYQQTPGQGLQFLFEYFSETQRNKGNFPGRFSGRQFSNSRSEMNVSTLELGDSALYLCASSLGGQGGTDTQYFGPGTRLTVL.

The chain couples TRBV7-2 to TRBJ1-5; D is unresolved. This CDR3 is built from 15 residues. V was cut by 5 bases and J by 5 bases, with 16 bases left in between. Germline V CDR1 and CDR2: SGHTA, FQGNSA. CDR3 sequence: CASSPYTGADQPQHF. The DNA for the CDR3 is TGTGCCAGCAGCCCATATACGGGAGCTGATCAGCCCCAGCATTTT.

The chain couples TRBV6-6 to TRBJ1-2; no clear D gene. The CDR3 sequence is 13 residues long. Trimming cost V 4 bases and J 3 bases, with 9 bases left between them. Germline V lookup: CDR1 MNHNY, CDR2 SVGAGI (reference sequence). The DNA of the CDR3 is TGTGCCAGCAGTTGGGAGGGTGACTATGGCTACACCTTC. Encoded protein: CASSWEGDYGYTF.

On this clone: Other DNA sequences in the same sample also yield this CDR3. This rearrangement joins TRBV9 to TRBJ1-1; a possible D gene is TRBD1 (6 bases). This CDR3 contains 14 residues. V shed 2 bases and J shed 1 base, with 9 bases lying between them. Germline CDR1 is SGDLS and CDR2 is YYNGEE. The CDR3 DNA reads TGTGCCAGCAGCGTCGGGGGGCGGAACACTGAAGCTTTCTTT. Protein sequence: CASSVGGRNTEAFF.

This clone was picked up a small number of times. This rearrangement joins TRBV2 to TRBJ2-7; D uncertain. V lost 2 bases to trimming and J lost 5 bases, with 10 bases between them. The CDR3 totals 13 residues. CDR1 SNHLY and CDR2 FYNNEI come from the germline V gene. This chain's CDR3 is CASSENLVNEQYF. In DNA, the CDR3 is TGTGCCAGCAGTGAAAATCTGGTTAACGAGCAGTACTTC.

V gene TRBV5-1 combines with J gene TRBJ2-7, with 8 positions matching TRBD1. This CDR3 is 15 amino acids long. The germline V gene has CDR1 SGHRS and CDR2 YFSETQ. V trimming: 4 bases; J trimming: 3 bases; junction bases outside the gene matches: 9. The CDR3 loop is CASSPGQGYSYEQYF. The CDR3 region has the DNA TGCGCCAGCAGCCCAGGACAGGGTTATAGCTACGAGCAGTACTTC. The full variable domain, in which reference TRBV5-1 and TRBJ2-7 provide the parts outside the CDR3, is KAGVTQTPRYLIKTRGQQVTLSCSPISGHRSVSWYQQTPGQGLQFLFEYFSETQRNKGNFPGRFSGRQFSNSRSEMNVSTLELGDSALYLCASSPGQGYSYEQYFGPGTRLTVT.

The rearrangement joins TRBV7-2 to TRBJ2-7; TRBD2 is a possible D gene (5 bases). There are 15 residues in the CDR3. V lost 3 bases to trimming and J lost 0 bases, with 12 bases between them. Germline V gene lookup returns CDR1 SGHTA and CDR2 FQGNSA. Here the CDR3 DNA reads TGTGCCAGCAGCTTCAGCGGAAGGAGCTCCTACGAGCAGTACTTC. The encoded protein is CASSFSGRSSYEQYF.

This clone is a singleton in its sample. The V and J genes are TRBV2 and TRBJ1-1; D might be TRBD1 (5 bases). The germline V and J ends were trimmed by 5 bases and 3 bases, with 13 bases remaining between them. Germline V lookup: CDR1 SNHLY, CDR2 FYNNEI. The CDR3 spans 14 residues. The CDR3 region is CASSNQGPDTEAFF. CDR3 bases: TGTGCCAGCAGTAACCAGGGTCCGGACACTGAAGCTTTCTTT.

This clone has more than one count but fewer than ten. The chain combines TRBV6-6 with TRBJ2-7; no clear D gene. The germline V and J ends were trimmed by 4 bases and 3 bases, with 7 bases remaining between them. CDR3 size: 12 residues. Germline CDR1 and CDR2: MNHNY and SVGAGI (reference sequence). The CDR3 region is CASSSDVYEQYV. The CDR3 coding sequence is TGTGCCAGCAGTTCGGACGTCTACGAGCAGTACGTC.

The V gene is TRBV30, the J gene TRBJ1-5; TRBD1 is a possible D gene (5 bases). V was clipped by 2 bases and J by 4 bases, with 18 bases between them. This CDR3 spans 16 amino acids. Germline V gene sequence: CDR1 GTSNPN, CDR2 SVGIG (reference sequence). The CDR3 DNA is TGTGCCTGGAGTCCCCGTCGGTACGGGGGGAATCAGCCCCAGCATTTT. Its translation: CAWSPRRYGGNQPQHF.

The chain links TRBV2 to TRBJ2-1; D uncertain. The CDR3 contains 17 residues. CDR1 is SNHLY and CDR2 is FYNNEI in the germline V gene. V gave up 3 bases and J gave up 0 bases, with 15 bases separating them. The CDR3 nucleotides read TGTGCCAGCAGTGATGGGGTGGGGATCAGCTCCTACAATGAGCAGTTCTTC. Translating gives CASSDGVGISSYNEQFF.

The rearrangement links TRBV2 to TRBJ1-6; tentative D call: TRBD1 (5 bases). Germline lookup yields CDR1 SNHLY and CDR2 FYNNEI. The CDR3 covers 15 residues. With 7 bases removed from V and 2 bases from J, the gap between germline ends came to 12 bases. The CDR3 region is CASIQTVTYNSPLHF. The CDR3, as DNA: TGTGCCAGCATCCAGACAGTCACCTATAATTCACCCCTCCACTTT.

The rearrangement joins TRBV19 to TRBJ2-1; 7 nucleotides align to TRBD1. Trimming removed 6 bases from V and 6 bases from J; junction bases left unmatched: 5. Germline assignment: CDR1 LNHDA and CDR2 SQIVND (reference sequence). The CDR3 is 13 amino acids. In DNA, the CDR3 is TGTGCCAGTAGCGGGACAGTACTCAATGAGCAGTTCTTC. Residues: CASSGTVLNEQFF.

In DNA, the CDR3 is TGTGCCAGCAGCCAAGATAGAGGACAGGGAGAGGTGCAGTATTTT. As protein: CASSQDRGQGEVQYF. V usage is TRBV3-1 (or the pseudogene TRBV3-2) and J usage is TRBJ2-3; 8 bases fit TRBD1. From germline, CDR1 is LGHDT and CDR2 YNNKEL (reference sequence). V lost 0 bases, J lost 11 bases, and 10 bases stayed unmatched. The CDR3 length is 15 residues.

The V and J genes are TRBV9 and TRBJ2-7, with D perhaps TRBD2 (6 bases). Germline V lookup: CDR1 SGDLS, CDR2 YYNGEE. This CDR3 spans 15 amino acids. Trimming left V 0 bases short and J 3 bases short, with 13 bases between. The CDR3 loop reads CASSVGAQRVYEQYF. CDR3 DNA sequence: TGTGCCAGCAGCGTAGGAGCTCAGCGGGTCTACGAGCAGTACTTC.

This clone was detected only once. The genes are TRBV5-6 and TRBJ2-1, with D possibly TRBD1 on 6 matching bases. The CDR3 totals 12 residues. The germline CDR1 and CDR2 sequences are SGHDT and YYEEEE. V was clipped by 2 bases and J by 8 bases, with 8 bases between them. DNA of the CDR3: TGTGCCAGCAGCTTTACAGGGTATGAGCAGTTCTTC. It codes for CASSFTGYEQFF.

This rearrangement joins TRBV7-2 to TRBJ2-5; 7 nucleotides align to TRBD2. The germline gives CDR1 SGHTA, CDR2 FQGNSA. The CDR3 extends over 15 amino acids. With V trimmed by 2 bases and J by 4 bases, 7 bases remained unmatched. The CDR3 reads CASSLKVGGGETQYF. CDR3 nucleotides: TGTGCCAGCAGCTTAAAGGTTGGGGGGGGAGAGACCCAGTACTTC.

The chain is built from TRBV9 and TRBJ2-3, with TRBD2 matching 9 bases. The J segment lost 4 bases and the V segment lost 2 bases, leaving 5 bases of the junction unmatched. CDR3 size: 15 residues. In germline, CDR1 is SGDLS, CDR2 YYNGEE. This CDR3 is CASSVSGRLADTQYF. The CDR3 nucleotides read TGTGCCAGCAGCGTTAGCGGGAGACTGGCAGATACGCAGTATTTT.

This clone was seen more than once but under ten times. V usage is TRBV5-4 and J usage is TRBJ2-7; 14 bases line up with TRBD2. This CDR3 spans 16 amino acids. Germline V gives CDR1 SGHNT, CDR2 YYREEE (reference sequence). The V gene end was trimmed by 4 bases and the J gene end by 3 bases; junction bases not matched to a gene: 6. The CDR3 spells CASSLGTSGGIYEQYV. The CDR3 DNA reads as TGTGCCAGCAGCCTTGGGACTAGCGGGGGAATCTACGAGCAGTACGTC.

The chain couples TRBV4-3 to TRBJ2-2, with no clear D. The CDR3 loop spans 16 amino acids. Trimming pared 2 bases from V and 4 bases from J, leaving 14 bases between. Germline assignment: CDR1 LGHNA and CDR2 YSLEER. CDR3 in DNA: TGCGCCAGCAGCCAATCTTATTACACCCTCACCGGGGAGCTGTTTTTT. Encoded protein: CASSQSYYTLTGELFF.

This rearrangement joins TRBV15 to TRBJ1-2; a weak D match, TRBD1 (5 bases). V shed 1 base and J shed 7 bases, with 22 bases lying between them. CDR1 and CDR2 (germline): LNHNV, YYDKDF (reference sequence). The CDR3 consists of 17 residues. The CDR3 DNA follows: TGTGCCACCAGCAGAGGGGAAGCACCGAGGAGGGGCGGTGGCTACACCTTC. This codes for CATSRGEAPRRGGGYTF.

This clone was found once. This sequence joins TRBV4-2 and TRBJ1-4; TRBD1 matches at 7 bases. Germline assignment: CDR1 LGHNA and CDR2 YNFKEQ. The junction had 11 bases not matched to a gene; V was cut back by 2 bases and J by 8 bases. CDR3 length: 16 amino acids. The DNA of the CDR3 is TGTGCCAGCAGCCAAAACCCGACAGGGCTTAGGGAAAAACTGTTTTTT. Translated: CASSQNPTGLREKLFF.

This chain links TRBV12-3 or TRBV12-4 with TRBJ2-1, with D unresolved. Trimming removed 6 bases from V and 6 bases from J, with 6 bases in between. The CDR3 extends over 11 amino acids. CDR3 in amino acids: CASSHINEQFF. The CDR3 bases are TGTGCCAGCAGCCACATCAATGAGCAGTTCTTC.